These 15 T cell receptor beta chains share one sample of origin, sequenced in a study of B cell selection in AIRE deficiency. Regulatory T cells were sorted as CD4+CD25hiCD127low/negative cells. Assay used: immunoSEQ multiplex PCR; TCRdb lists only in-frame clones, some missing. The repertoire holds over 20,000 clones, with 92% as singletons. Sequencing used CD4+CD25+ Tregs sorted from PBMCs. Source of these receptors: a human donor in good health.

The rearrangement uses TRBV7-2 and TRBJ1-2; D perhaps matches TRBD1 (5 bases). The CDR3 totals 14 residues. Germline V CDR1 and CDR2: SGHTA, FQGNSA. The ends were cut back, 8 bases at V and 2 bases at J, with 15 bases in the middle. CDR3 coding DNA: TGTGCCAGCTCCCTCGGGGGGGACAACTATGGCTACACCTTC. Its translation: CASSLGGDNYGYTF. Full variable domain (missing parts from reference TRBV7-2 and TRBJ1-2): GAGVSQSPSNKVTEKGKDVELRCDPISGHTALYWYRQSLGQGLEFLIYFQGNSAPDKSGLPSDRFSAERTGGSVSTLTIQRTQQEDSAVYLCASSLGGDNYGYTFGSGTRLTVV.

In its sample, this clone was seen once. The chain joins TRBV7-9 to TRBJ2-7; 8 positions match TRBD2. Germline CDR1 is SEHNR and CDR2 is FQNEAQ (reference sequence). The CDR3 has 14 residues. The junction had 6 bases not matched to a gene; V was cut back by 7 bases and J by 1 base. CDR3 sequence: CASNPGGESYEQYF. The CDR3 DNA sequence: TGTGCCAGCAACCCGGGGGGGGAGTCCTACGAGCAGTACTTC.

The rearrangement joins TRBV5-1 to TRBJ2-3, with D possibly called TRBD1 or TRBD2 (5 bases each). Germline lookup yields CDR1 SGHRS and CDR2 YFSETQ. The V gene lost 5 bases and the J gene lost 4 bases, with 14 bases spanning the gap. The CDR3 is 14 residues long. The CDR3 DNA sequence: TGCGCCAGCAGTAGGGCAGGGCGGGCAGATACGCAGTATTTT. Translating it yields CASSRAGRADTQYF.

This rearrangement joins TRBV28 to TRBJ1-2; 10 bases line up with TRBD1. The CDR3 sequence is 14 residues long. V trimming: 5 bases; J trimming: 2 bases; junction bases outside the gene matches: 2. In germline, CDR1 is MDHEN, CDR2 SYDVKM. DNA for the CDR3: TGTGCCAGCAGTAGACAGGGGGCGAACTATGGCTACACCTTC. Amino acids: CASSRQGANYGYTF.

V usage is TRBV28 and J usage is TRBJ2-5; the match to TRBD1 covers 7 bases. Germline values: CDR1 MDHEN, CDR2 SYDVKM. The CDR3 is made up of 12 amino acids. Trimming took 2 bases from V and 10 from J; bases not matched to a gene: 4. DNA of the CDR3: TGTGCCAGCAGTTTAGGACAGGCGGTCCAGTACTTC. Protein product: CASSLGQAVQYF.

This CDR3 is CASSQETGRLLYGYTF. Here the CDR3 DNA reads TGCGCCAGCAGCCAGGAGACAGGAAGACTTCTTTATGGCTACACCTTC. The V call is TRBV4-3, the J call TRBJ1-2; D might be TRBD1 (6 bases). The CDR3 loop spans 16 amino acids. Germline CDR1 reads LGHNA; CDR2 reads YSLEER. The ends were cut back, 3 bases at V and 5 bases at J, with 19 bases in the middle.

V gene TRBV10-3 combines with J gene TRBJ2-4; D gene unclear. There are 12 residues in the CDR3. Trimming left V 2 bases short and J 13 bases short, with 12 bases between. The germline V gene has CDR1 ENHRY and CDR2 SYGVKD. CDR3 in DNA: TGTGCCATCAGTGAGGCAGACTCCACCCAGTACTTC. As protein: CAISEADSTQYF.

This clone is medium-sized. The chain recombines TRBV9 with TRBJ1-3; D not resolved. The germline V and J ends were trimmed by 0 bases and 0 bases, with 7 bases remaining between them. Germline values: CDR1 SGDLS, CDR2 YYNGEE. The CDR3 contains 15 residues. The CDR3 sequence is CASSVGGYSGNTIYF. CDR3 nucleotide sequence: TGTGCCAGCAGCGTAGGTGGTTACTCTGGAAACACCATATATTTT.

V and J are TRBV7-3 and TRBJ1-5; TRBD1 might be the D (6 bases). The CDR3 loop spans 15 amino acids. Per germline, CDR1 SGHTA and CDR2 FQGTGA. V lost 5 bases and J lost 9, with 20 bases in between. CDR3 sequence (DNA): TGTGCCAGCAGCCTGGGACATTCCGAAGTTCCGCCCCAGCATTTT. As protein: CASSLGHSEVPPQHF.

The rearrangement joins TRBV5-1 to TRBJ2-3, with 11 bases matching TRBD2. CDR1 and CDR2 (germline): SGHRS, YFSETQ. This CDR3 contains 15 residues. Unmatched junction bases numbered 9, after V lost 9 bases and J lost 3 bases. The CDR3 DNA is TGCGCCACCAGGGGGACTAGCGGTCCGACAGATACGCAGTATTTT. Translation gives CATRGTSGPTDTQYF.

The gene calls are TRBV19 and TRBJ2-3, with 8 bases that match TRBD1. J was trimmed by 1 base and V by 7 bases; bases with no gene match: 4. The germline V gene has CDR1 LNHDA and CDR2 SQIVND (reference sequence). The CDR3 contains 14 residues. Here the CDR3 reads CASKATGGTDTQYF. The CDR3 nucleotides are TGTGCCAGTAAGGCGACAGGGGGCACAGATACGCAGTATTTT.

V gene TRBV5-6 combines with J gene TRBJ1-2; D remains unclear. CDR1 and CDR2 from the germline V gene are SGHDT and YYEEEE. This CDR3 comprises 13 residues. Trimming removed 3 bases at V and 2 bases at J, with 8 bases between. The DNA for the CDR3 is TGTGCCAGCAGCTCGGAGACAAACTATGGCTACACCTTC. It encodes CASSSETNYGYTF.

This chain joins TRBV29-1 and TRBJ1-2; D is possibly TRBD1 (5 bases). Germline values: CDR1 SQVTM, CDR2 ANQGSEA. V lost 1 base and J lost 8, with 14 bases in between. CDR3 length: 13 amino acids. The CDR3 coding sequence is TGCAGCGTTGAAGGAGGTCAGGGTCGAGGCTACACCTTC. Amino acids: CSVEGGQGRGYTF. Variable domain in full (rest from reference TRBV29-1 and TRBJ1-2): SAVISQKPSRDICQRGTSLTIQCQVDSQVTMMFWYRQQPGQSLTLIATANQGSEATYESGFVIDKFPISRPNLTFSTLTVSNMSPEDSSIYLCSVEGGQGRGYTFGSGTRLTVV.

V is TRBV28 and J is TRBJ1-3, with 8 positions matching TRBD1. The V segment lost 5 bases and the J segment 3 bases; nucleotides outside the gene matches: 6. CDR1 is MDHEN, CDR2 SYDVKM, per germline. This CDR3 region has 15 residues. The CDR3 loop is CASSIQGVGGNTIYF. The DNA of the CDR3 is TGTGCCAGCAGTATACAGGGGGTTGGTGGAAACACCATATATTTT.

This rearrangement joins TRBV18 to TRBJ2-7; no reliable D call. Trimming shortened V by 6 bases and J by 7 bases, and 13 bases separated the two germline ends. Germline V gene sequence: CDR1 KGHSH, CDR2 LQKENI. There are 12 residues in the CDR3. CDR3 sequence reads: CASSPLGWEQYF. CDR3 nucleotide sequence: TGTGCCAGCTCCCCGTTAGGGTGGGAGCAGTACTTC.